This T cell receptor beta chain came from a study of blood T cell repertoires in COVID-19. The length of the CDR3 is 16 residues. Germline V gives CDR1 SGDLS, CDR2 YYNGEE. V lost 2 bases, J lost 0 bases, and 1 base stayed unmatched. Of note for this clone: The same CDR3 arises from other DNA sequences in this sample as well.

The data were produced by immunoSEQ multiplex PCR, yet TCRdb's version contains in-frame clones alone and is incomplete. The sample yields about 92,000 clones, roughly 87% seen once. Sequenced material: peripheral blood. This chain connects TRBV9 to TRBJ1-5; 11 bases map to TRBD1. The sequence came from a woman aged 55-75 years with COVID-19, enrolled during active disease. This CDR3 is CASSVGQGDSNQPQHF. The CDR3 DNA is TGTGCCAGCAGCGTGGGACAGGGGGATAGCAATCAGCCCCAGCATTTT.